Following are 29 T cell receptor beta chains from one sample sequenced in a study of shared clonotypes between healthy human individuals. Generated by immunoSEQ multiplex PCR, the TCRdb table keeps only in-frame clones and is missing some. The sample records around 2.5 million clones, approximately 93% being singletons. The source material was naive CD4+ T cells from PBMCs. Subset noted: CD45RA+ positively selected. Every receptor here comes from a man in his late teens or twenties in good health. Some clones in this sample may be carry-over from other donors' samples.

Notes on this clone: Additional DNA sequences in this sample encode the identical CDR3. The chain combines TRBV5-1 with TRBJ1-3; TRBD1 is a possible D gene (6 bases). The CDR3 spans 14 residues. Germline V lookup: CDR1 SGHRS, CDR2 YFSETQ. The V and J ends lost 4 bases and 2 bases respectively, with 10 bases between them. Written as DNA, the CDR3 is TGCGCCAGCAGCCTACAGGGAGCTGGAAACACCATATATTTT. Protein product: CASSLQGAGNTIYF.

The chain recombines TRBV6-1 with TRBJ1-1, with 8 bases identical to TRBD1. V was pared by 6 bases and J by 3 bases, with 6 bases of the junction left unmatched. Germline lookup yields CDR1 MNHNS and CDR2 SASEGT. The CDR3 length is 14 residues. The CDR3 is CASSVQGDDTEAFF. The CDR3 DNA reads TGTGCCAGCAGCGTACAGGGGGACGACACTGAAGCTTTCTTT.

The genes are TRBV9 and TRBJ2-5; 10 bases fit TRBD2. The germline V gene has CDR1 SGDLS and CDR2 YYNGEE. Unmatched junction bases numbered 13, after V lost 0 bases and J lost 2 bases. This CDR3 has 19 residues. The DNA for the CDR3 is TGTGCCAGCAGCGTAGGAGTGTCGGGGACTAGCGTTTTTCAAGAGACCCAGTACTTC. The encoded protein is CASSVGVSGTSVFQETQYF.

The J gene is TRBJ1-2, the V gene TRBV4-2, with D tentatively TRBD1 (6 bases). V lost 0 bases and J lost 3, with 14 bases in between. The CDR3 loop spans 16 amino acids. Germline V gene data show CDR1 as LGHNA and CDR2 as YNFKEQ. Written as DNA, the CDR3 is TGTGCCAGCAGCCAAGACCGGGGGGGGGCATACTATGGCTACACCTTC. Its protein is CASSQDRGGAYYGYTF.

The J gene is TRBJ2-3, the V gene TRBV18; 7 nucleotides align to TRBD2. The germline CDR1 and CDR2 sequences are KGHSH and LQKENI. This CDR3 is built from 16 residues. V shed 4 bases and J 2 bases; nucleotides not matched to a gene: 9. CDR3 coding DNA: TGTGCCAGCTCACTTCCCATCCGGGGGGACACAGATACGCAGTATTTT. This codes for CASSLPIRGDTDTQYF.

The chain has TRBV28 and TRBJ1-4; 12 bases fit TRBD1. The CDR3 consists of 17 residues. V trimming: 5 bases; J trimming: 3 bases; junction bases outside the gene matches: 7. The germline CDR1 and CDR2 sequences are MDHEN and SYDVKM. The chain's CDR3 is CASSPGDRGLSNEKLFF. The DNA of the CDR3 is TGTGCCAGCAGTCCGGGGGACAGGGGGCTTTCTAATGAAAAACTGTTTTTT.

In this sample, this clone turned up once. V usage is TRBV5-1 and J usage is TRBJ2-1; 7 nucleotides line up with TRBD2. The ends lost 4 bases at V and 8 bases at J; junction bases unmatched: 12. This CDR3 spans 15 amino acids. Germline CDR1 SGHRS, CDR2 YFSETQ. This CDR3 is CASSGSLAYVDEQFF. The CDR3, as DNA: TGCGCCAGCAGCGGGTCACTAGCGTACGTCGATGAGCAGTTCTTC.

The rearrangement joins TRBV5-4 to TRBJ2-5; D is possibly TRBD2 (6 bases). Trimming shortened V by 2 bases and J by 3 bases, and 14 bases separated the two germline ends. Per germline, CDR1 SGHNT and CDR2 YYREEE (reference sequence). The CDR3 is 15 residues long. The CDR3 here is CASSFAWRGEETQYF. CDR3 DNA sequence: TGTGCCAGCAGCTTTGCGTGGCGGGGCGAAGAGACCCAGTACTTC.

This chain connects TRBV7-9 to TRBJ1-4; D call uncertain. This CDR3 contains 12 residues. The V end was cut by 11 bases, the J end by 8 bases, with 15 bases between. Germline CDR1 and CDR2: SEHNR and FQNEAQ (reference sequence). The CDR3 reads CAHNRVGEKLFF. In nucleotides, the CDR3 is TGTGCCCACAACCGGGTAGGGGAAAAACTGTTTTTT.

This clone was seen more than once but under ten times. The CDR3 sequence is CASAPDTTYGYTF. CDR3 nucleotide sequence: TGTGCCAGCGCCCCGGACACCACCTATGGCTACACCTTC. V is TRBV18 and J is TRBJ1-2, with D possibly being TRBD1 (5 bases). Per the germline V gene, CDR1 is KGHSH and CDR2 is LQKENI. This CDR3 is 13 amino acids long. V was cut by 8 bases and J by 4 bases, with 14 bases left in between. The full variable domain, rest sourced from reference TRBV18 and TRBJ1-2, is NAGVMQNPRHLVRRRGQEARLRCSPMKGHSHVYWYRQLPEEGLKFMVYLQKENIIDESGMPKERFSAEFPKEGPSILRIQQVVRGDSAAYFCASAPDTTYGYTFGSGTRLTVV.

As DNA, the CDR3 is TGTGCCAGTAGTTGGACACCTTACCAGGGAAATGGCTACACCTTC. It yields the protein CASSWTPYQGNGYTF. This rearrangement joins TRBV19 to TRBJ1-2, with D perhaps TRBD1 (5 bases). Per the germline V gene, CDR1 is LNHDA and CDR2 is SQIVND (reference sequence). V was pared by 5 bases and J by 6 bases, with 19 bases between. The CDR3 runs 15 residues.

The CDR3 loop reads CASSYGTARWDGYTF. DNA of the CDR3: TGTGCCAGCAGTTATGGGACAGCCCGGTGGGATGGCTACACCTTC. The genes are TRBV28 and TRBJ1-2; 7 bases are shared with TRBD1. The germline CDR1 and CDR2 sequences are MDHEN and SYDVKM. Germline trimming cut 4 bases from V and 6 bases from J; bases unmatched to any gene: 11. The CDR3 spans 15 residues.

The chain links TRBV2 to TRBJ2-5, with a weak D call TRBD2 (6 bases). The J call is in doubt because the DNA end fits TRBJ2-7 better. The CDR3 extends over 14 amino acids. Germline V gene sequence: CDR1 SNHLY, CDR2 FYNNEI. CDR3 bases: TGTGCCAGCTGTGCGGGCAGGGACTTTAACGAGCAGTACTTC. Amino acids: CASCAGRDFNEQYF.

This clone was detected once. The rearrangement uses TRBV11-3 and TRBJ2-7; TRBD1 agrees at 9 bases. This CDR3 region has 15 residues. J was trimmed by 4 bases and V by 2 bases; bases with no gene match: 6. The germline CDR1 and CDR2 sequences are SGHNT and YENEEA. The CDR3 nucleotides read TGTGCCAGCAGCTTAACGGGACAGGGATCTTACGAGCAGTACTTC. Residues: CASSLTGQGSYEQYF. Variable domain in full (rest from reference TRBV11-3 and TRBJ2-7): EAGVVQSPRYKIIEKKQPVAFWCNPISGHNTLYWYLQNLGQGPELLIRYENEEAVDDSQLPKDRFSAERLKGVDSTLKIQPAELGDSAVYLCASSLTGQGSYEQYFGPGTRLTVT.

The rearrangement joins TRBV9 to TRBJ2-3; D is possibly TRBD1 or TRBD2 (5 bases each). CDR1 and CDR2 (germline): SGDLS, YYNGEE. With 2 bases removed from V and 2 bases from J, the gap between germline ends came to 21 bases. This CDR3 comprises 18 residues. CDR3 sequence: CASSVRSPGTAATDTQYF. CDR3 sequence (DNA): TGTGCCAGCAGCGTTAGGAGCCCGGGGACGGCCGCCACAGATACGCAGTATTTT.

Written as DNA, the CDR3 is TGCAGCGTTGAAAGGGAAAAACTGTTTTTT. This encodes CSVEREKLFF. This chain connects TRBV29-1 to TRBJ1-4; D is undetermined. V was pared by 2 bases and J by 8 bases, with 3 bases between. There are 10 residues in the CDR3. The germline CDR1 and CDR2 sequences are SQVTM and ANQGSEA.

V gene TRBV20-1 combines with J gene TRBJ2-1, with D hard to call. CDR1 and CDR2 (germline): DFQATT, SNEGSKA (reference sequence). The V gene lost 5 bases and the J gene lost 5 bases, with 7 bases spanning the gap. This CDR3 region has 11 residues. The CDR3 DNA reads as TGCAGTGCTGCTAGAGACAATGAGCAGTTCTTC. Its protein product is CSAARDNEQFF.

J is TRBJ1-1 and V is TRBV7-8, with unresolved D. The V and J ends lost 3 bases and 1 base respectively, with 12 bases between them. This CDR3 region has 15 residues. Germline V CDR1 and CDR2: SGHVS, FQNEAQ. CDR3 loop: CASSFLSSSNTEAFF. CDR3 bases: TGTGCCAGCAGCTTCCTATCGTCTTCGAACACTGAAGCTTTCTTT.

This sequence joins TRBV7-9 and TRBJ1-2; D uncertain. Germline V CDR1 and CDR2: SEHNR, FQNEAQ (reference sequence). V was clipped by 0 bases and J by 5 bases, with 4 bases between them. The CDR3 runs to 12 residues. The CDR3 sequence is CASSLAIYGYTF. Here the CDR3 DNA reads TGTGCCAGCAGCTTAGCGATATATGGCTACACCTTC.

V usage is TRBV10-3 and J usage is TRBJ2-7, with D tentatively TRBD1 (6 bases). Deletions cut 4 bases from V and 0 bases from J, with 13 bases between. The V gene's germline CDR1 is ENHRY and CDR2 SYGVKD. CDR3 length: 15 residues. CDR3 DNA sequence: TGTGCCATCAGTGGGGGGCCGACCAGCTCCTACGAGCAGTACTTC. Translating gives CAISGGPTSSYEQYF.

This chain joins TRBV28 and TRBJ2-7, with 7 bases aligning to TRBD2. Losses at the gene ends were 0 bases for V and 3 bases for J; bases not matched to a gene: 8. Germline V gene data show CDR1 as MDHEN and CDR2 as SYDVKM. CDR3 length: 16 amino acids. Here the CDR3 DNA reads TGTGCCAGCAGTTTATGGGTCGGGGGGAACATCTACGAGCAGTACTTC. Translation gives CASSLWVGGNIYEQYF.

The V and J genes are TRBV10-3 and TRBJ1-2, with 7 nucleotides matching TRBD1. Germline-derived CDR1 and CDR2 are ENHRY and SYGVKD. The CDR3 covers 13 residues. V shed 6 bases and J 4 bases; nucleotides not matched to a gene: 5. CDR3 nucleotide sequence: TGTGCCATCAGGGAGGACAGGTTCTATGGCTACACCTTC. Protein: CAIREDRFYGYTF.

As regards this clone: Distinct nucleotide sequences in the sample also encode this CDR3. This chain links TRBV28 with TRBJ2-7; TRBD1 agrees at 7 bases. The CDR3 runs 13 residues. Losses at the gene ends were 6 bases for V and 3 bases for J; bases not matched to a gene: 5. Germline CDR1 is MDHEN and CDR2 is SYDVKM. The CDR3, as DNA: TGTGCCAGCAGCCGAGGGGGCGGCTACGAGCAGTACTTC. Translation: CASSRGGGYEQYF.

CDR3 nucleotide sequence: TGTGCCAGCAGCCCCCGACTAGCGGGCCTCAATGAGCAGTTCTTC. Translating it yields CASSPRLAGLNEQFF. The gene calls are TRBV7-3 and TRBJ2-1, with 10 bases identical to TRBD2. This CDR3 region has 15 residues. The germline gives CDR1 SGHTA, CDR2 FQGTGA. V was clipped by 5 bases and J by 6 bases; unmatched bases: 7. The variable domain in full, with the rest retrieved from reference TRBV7-3 and TRBJ2-1, is GAGVSQTPSNKVTEKGKYVELRCDPISGHTALYWYRQSLGQGPEFLIYFQGTGAADDSGLPNDRFFAVRPEGSVSTLKIQRTERGDSAVYLCASSPRLAGLNEQFFGPGTRLTVL.

J is TRBJ1-1 and V is TRBV6-5; D is ambiguous. This CDR3 spans 14 amino acids. Trimming cost V 2 bases and J 5 bases, with 12 bases left between them. Germline loops: CDR1 MNHEY, CDR2 SVGAGI. CDR3 nucleotides: TGTGCCAGCAGTTACAACTTAGGCGGGACTGAAGCTTTCTTT. It is translated as CASSYNLGGTEAFF.

The rearrangement uses TRBV6-4 and TRBJ1-1, with 7 bases lining up with TRBD1. This CDR3 comprises 15 residues. Per the germline V gene, CDR1 is MRHNA and CDR2 is SNTAGT. The V and J ends lost 7 bases and 8 bases, in that order; junction bases with no gene match: 16. CDR3 sequence (DNA): TGTGCCAGCACCGATTATCCACGGGAGGGGGCGGAAGCTTTCTTT. It is translated as CASTDYPREGAEAFF.

The V and J genes are TRBV5-1 and TRBJ2-3; D is uncertain. V was clipped by 2 bases and J by 2 bases, with 15 bases between them. CDR3 length equals 16 residues. CDR1 is SGHRS and CDR2 is YFSETQ in the germline V gene. CDR3 bases: TGCGCCAGCAGCTTACTCTCCCAAAGGGACACAGATACGCAGTATTTT. It codes for CASSLLSQRDTDTQYF. Filled out from reference TRBV5-1 and TRBJ2-3, the complete variable domain reads KAGVTQTPRYLIKTRGQQVTLSCSPISGHRSVSWYQQTPGQGLQFLFEYFSETQRNKGNFPGRFSGRQFSNSRSEMNVSTLELGDSALYLCASSLLSQRDTDTQYFGPGTRLTVL.

The chain has TRBV7-2 and TRBJ1-1, with 7 bases fitting TRBD1. The CDR3 length is 16 residues. V lost 5 bases to trimming and J lost 1 base; unmatched junction nucleotides: 10. The germline CDR1 and CDR2 sequences are SGHTA and FQGNSA. CDR3 in DNA: TGTGCCAGCAGCCGAAGACCGGGACAGACGAACACTGAAGCTTTCTTT. It specifies CASSRRPGQTNTEAFF.

The table lists this clone with a count of one. This rearrangement joins TRBV28 to TRBJ2-5; 10 bases agree with TRBD1. CDR3 length: 16 amino acids. J gave up 2 bases and V 5 bases, and 8 bases lay outside the gene matches. Germline V lookup: CDR1 MDHEN, CDR2 SYDVKM. The CDR3 region is CASSSGTGDIQETQYF. DNA of the CDR3: TGTGCCAGCAGTAGCGGGACAGGGGACATTCAAGAGACCCAGTACTTC. Full variable domain (remainder filled in from reference TRBV28 and TRBJ2-5): DVKVTQSSRYLVKRTGEKVFLECVQDMDHENMFWYRQDPGLGLRLIYFSYDVKMKEKGDIPEGYSVSREKKERFSLILESASTNQTSMYLCASSSGTGDIQETQYFGPGTRLLVL.